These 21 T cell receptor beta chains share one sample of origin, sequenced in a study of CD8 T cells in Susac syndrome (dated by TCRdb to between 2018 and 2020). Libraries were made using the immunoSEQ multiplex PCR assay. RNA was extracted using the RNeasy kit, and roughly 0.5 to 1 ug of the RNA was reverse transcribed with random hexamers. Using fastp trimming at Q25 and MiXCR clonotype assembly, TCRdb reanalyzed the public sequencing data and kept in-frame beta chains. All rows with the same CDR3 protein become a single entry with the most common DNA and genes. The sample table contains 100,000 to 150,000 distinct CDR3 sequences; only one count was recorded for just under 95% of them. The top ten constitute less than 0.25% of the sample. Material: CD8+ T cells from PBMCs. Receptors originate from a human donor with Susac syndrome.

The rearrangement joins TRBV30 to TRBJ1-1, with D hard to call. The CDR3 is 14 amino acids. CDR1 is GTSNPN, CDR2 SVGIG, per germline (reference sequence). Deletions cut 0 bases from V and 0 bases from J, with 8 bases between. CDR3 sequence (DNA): TGTGCCTGGAGTGTACATATGATGAACACTGAAGCTTTCTTT. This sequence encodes CAWSVHMMNTEAFF.

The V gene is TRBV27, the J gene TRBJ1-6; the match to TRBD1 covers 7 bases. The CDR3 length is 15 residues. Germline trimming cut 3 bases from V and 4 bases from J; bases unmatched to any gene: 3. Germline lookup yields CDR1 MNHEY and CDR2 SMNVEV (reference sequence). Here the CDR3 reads CASSLLGQYNSPLHF. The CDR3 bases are TGTGCCAGCAGTTTGCTGGGACAGTATAATTCACCCCTCCACTTT.

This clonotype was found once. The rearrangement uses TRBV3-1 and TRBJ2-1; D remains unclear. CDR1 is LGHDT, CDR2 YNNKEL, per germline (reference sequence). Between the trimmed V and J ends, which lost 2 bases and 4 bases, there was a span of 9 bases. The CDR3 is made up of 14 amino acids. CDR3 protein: CASSQPLEYNEQFF. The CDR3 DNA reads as TGTGCCAGCAGCCAACCACTGGAATACAATGAGCAGTTCTTC.

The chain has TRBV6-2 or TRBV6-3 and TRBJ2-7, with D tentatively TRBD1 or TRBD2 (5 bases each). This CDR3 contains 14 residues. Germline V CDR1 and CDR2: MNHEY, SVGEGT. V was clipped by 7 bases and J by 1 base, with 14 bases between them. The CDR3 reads CASNEGPTSYEQYF. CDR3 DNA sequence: TGTGCCAGCAATGAGGGGCCGACTTCCTACGAGCAGTACTTC.

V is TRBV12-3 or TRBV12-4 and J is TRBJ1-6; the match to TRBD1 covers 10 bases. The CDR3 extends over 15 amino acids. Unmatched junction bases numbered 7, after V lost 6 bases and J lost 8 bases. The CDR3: CASRRQGAGYSPLHF. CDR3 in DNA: TGTGCCAGCAGAAGACAGGGGGCTGGCTATTCACCCCTCCACTTT.

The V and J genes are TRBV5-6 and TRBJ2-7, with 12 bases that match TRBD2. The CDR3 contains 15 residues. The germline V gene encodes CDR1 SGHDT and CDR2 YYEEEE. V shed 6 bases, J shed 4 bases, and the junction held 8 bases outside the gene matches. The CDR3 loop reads CASIQRGTSGYEQYF. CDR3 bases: TGTGCCAGCATCCAGAGGGGGACTAGCGGGTACGAGCAGTACTTC.

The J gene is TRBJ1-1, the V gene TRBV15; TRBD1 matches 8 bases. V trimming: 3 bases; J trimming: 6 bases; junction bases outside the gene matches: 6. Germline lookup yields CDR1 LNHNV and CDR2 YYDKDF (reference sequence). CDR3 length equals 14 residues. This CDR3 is CATSRTGQGPEAFF. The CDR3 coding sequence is TGTGCCACCAGCAGGACCGGACAGGGACCTGAAGCTTTCTTT.

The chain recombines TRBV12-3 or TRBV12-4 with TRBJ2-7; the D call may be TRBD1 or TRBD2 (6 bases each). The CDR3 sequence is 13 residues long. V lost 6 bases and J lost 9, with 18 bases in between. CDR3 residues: CASSPTGTGGQYF. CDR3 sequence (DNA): TGTGCCAGCAGCCCAACAGGGACCGGGGGGCAGTACTTC.

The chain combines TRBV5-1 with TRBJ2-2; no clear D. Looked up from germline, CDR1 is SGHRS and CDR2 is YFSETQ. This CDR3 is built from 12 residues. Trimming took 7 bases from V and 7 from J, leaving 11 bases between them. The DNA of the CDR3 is TGCGCCAGCCAAAGCGCGGACGGGGAGCTGTTTTTT. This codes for CASQSADGELFF.

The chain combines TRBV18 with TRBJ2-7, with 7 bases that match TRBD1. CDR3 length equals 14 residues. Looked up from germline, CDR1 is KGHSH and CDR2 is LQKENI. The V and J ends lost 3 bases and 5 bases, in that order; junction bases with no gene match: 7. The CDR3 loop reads CASSPPGQLNEQYF. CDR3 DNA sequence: TGTGCCAGCTCACCGCCGGGACAGCTCAACGAGCAGTACTTC.

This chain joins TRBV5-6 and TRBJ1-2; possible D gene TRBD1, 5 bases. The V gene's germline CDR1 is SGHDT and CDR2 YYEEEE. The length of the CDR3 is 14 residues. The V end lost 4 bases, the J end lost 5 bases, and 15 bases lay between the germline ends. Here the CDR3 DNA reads TGTGCCAGCAGCGGTGAGGCGGGGGTATATGGCTACACCTTC. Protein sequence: CASSGEAGVYGYTF.

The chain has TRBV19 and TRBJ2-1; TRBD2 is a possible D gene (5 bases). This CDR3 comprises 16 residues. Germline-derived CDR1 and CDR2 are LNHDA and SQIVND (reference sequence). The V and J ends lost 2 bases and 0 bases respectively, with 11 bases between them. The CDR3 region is CASSISAEDSYNEQFF. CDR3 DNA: TGTGCCAGTAGTATATCGGCGGAGGACTCCTACAATGAGCAGTTCTTC.

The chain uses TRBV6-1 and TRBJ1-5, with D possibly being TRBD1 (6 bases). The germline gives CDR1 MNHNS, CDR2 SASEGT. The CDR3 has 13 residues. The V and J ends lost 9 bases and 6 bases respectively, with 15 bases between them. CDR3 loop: CASDRQVAQPQHF. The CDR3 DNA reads TGTGCCAGTGACCGACAGGTGGCTCAGCCCCAGCATTTT.

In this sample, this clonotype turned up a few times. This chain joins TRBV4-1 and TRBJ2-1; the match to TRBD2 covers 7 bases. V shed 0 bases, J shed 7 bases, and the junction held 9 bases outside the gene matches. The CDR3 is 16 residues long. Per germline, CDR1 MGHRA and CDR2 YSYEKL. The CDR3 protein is CASSQDRGSDMNEQFF. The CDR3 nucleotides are TGCGCCAGCAGCCAAGATCGCGGGAGTGATATGAATGAGCAGTTCTTC.

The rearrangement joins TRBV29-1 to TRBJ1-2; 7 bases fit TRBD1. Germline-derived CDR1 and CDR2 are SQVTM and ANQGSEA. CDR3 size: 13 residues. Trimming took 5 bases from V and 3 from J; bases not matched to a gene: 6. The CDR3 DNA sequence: TGCAGCGTTATGACAGGGAAAGACTATGGCTACACCTTC. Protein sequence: CSVMTGKDYGYTF.

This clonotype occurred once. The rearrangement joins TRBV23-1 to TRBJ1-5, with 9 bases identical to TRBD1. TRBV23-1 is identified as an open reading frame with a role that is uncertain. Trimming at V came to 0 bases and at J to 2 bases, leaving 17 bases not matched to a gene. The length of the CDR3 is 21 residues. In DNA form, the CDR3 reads TGCGCCAGCAGTCAATCGGATAGAGGACAGGGGATATTTTGTGGCAATCAGCCCCAGCATTTT. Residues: CASSQSDRGQGIFCGNQPQHF.

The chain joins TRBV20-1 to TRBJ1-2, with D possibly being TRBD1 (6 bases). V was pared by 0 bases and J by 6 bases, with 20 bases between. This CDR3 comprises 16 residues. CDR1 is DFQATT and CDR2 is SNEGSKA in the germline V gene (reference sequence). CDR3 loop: CSARDRGTRPRDGYTF. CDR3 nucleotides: TGCAGTGCTAGAGATCGGGGGACACGCCCAAGGGATGGCTACACCTTC.

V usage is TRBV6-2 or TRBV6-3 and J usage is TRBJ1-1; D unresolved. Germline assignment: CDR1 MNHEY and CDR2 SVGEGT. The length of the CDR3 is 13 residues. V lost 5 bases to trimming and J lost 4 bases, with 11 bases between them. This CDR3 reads CASSTAESTEAFF. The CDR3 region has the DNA TGTGCCAGCAGTACAGCGGAATCCACTGAAGCTTTCTTT.

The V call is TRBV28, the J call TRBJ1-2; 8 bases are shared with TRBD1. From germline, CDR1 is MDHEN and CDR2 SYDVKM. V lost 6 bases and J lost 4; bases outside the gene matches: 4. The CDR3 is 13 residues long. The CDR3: CASSPGGGYGYTF. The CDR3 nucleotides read TGTGCCAGCAGCCCAGGGGGCGGCTATGGCTACACCTTC.

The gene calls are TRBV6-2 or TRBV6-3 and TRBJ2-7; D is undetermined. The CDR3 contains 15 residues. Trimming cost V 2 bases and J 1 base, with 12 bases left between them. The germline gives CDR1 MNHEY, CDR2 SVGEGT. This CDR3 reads CASSYGVGSSYEQYF. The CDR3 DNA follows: TGTGCCAGCAGTTACGGTGTAGGCAGTTCCTACGAGCAGTACTTC.

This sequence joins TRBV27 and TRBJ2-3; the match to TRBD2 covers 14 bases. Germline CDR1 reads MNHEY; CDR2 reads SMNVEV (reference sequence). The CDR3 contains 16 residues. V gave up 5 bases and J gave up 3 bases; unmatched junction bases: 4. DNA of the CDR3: TGTGCCAGCAGTCCGGGGACTAGCGGGAGAACAGATACGCAGTATTTT. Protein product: CASSPGTSGRTDTQYF.